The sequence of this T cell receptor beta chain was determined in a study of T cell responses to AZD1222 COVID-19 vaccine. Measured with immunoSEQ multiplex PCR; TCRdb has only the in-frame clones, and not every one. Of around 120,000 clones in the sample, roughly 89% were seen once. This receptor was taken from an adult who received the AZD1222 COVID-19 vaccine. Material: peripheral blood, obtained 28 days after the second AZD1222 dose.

In nucleotides, the CDR3 is TGTGCCACCAGTGATTCGGGGACCACTAGCGGGAGGACCTACGAGCAGTACTTC. It specifies CATSDSGTTSGRTYEQYF. The J gene is TRBJ2-7, the V gene TRBV24-1; 12 positions agree with TRBD2. J lost 2 bases, V lost 2 bases, and 9 bases had no gene match. The germline V gene encodes CDR1 KGHDR and CDR2 SFDVKD. This CDR3 spans 18 amino acids.